This passage covers 11 T cell receptor beta chains from one sample sequenced in a study of tumor and adjacent non-tumor tissue in lung cancer. The library came from three nested PCR rounds adapted from ARM-PCR protocols. MiXCR, run by TCRdb on the multiplex PCR reads, gives a single entry per CDR3 protein. This sample has roughly 75,000 distinct CDR3 sequences, with about two thirds found just once. This sample's RNA came from whole unsorted tissue. Distant lung tissue was collected more than 3 cm away from the tumor edge. The specimen sequenced was distant non-tumor lung tissue. These TCRs come from a woman aged 50 to 60 with non-small cell lung cancer.

This chain connects TRBV30 to TRBJ1-6, with D tentatively TRBD1 (5 bases). Germline V lookup: CDR1 GTSNPN, CDR2 SVGIG (reference sequence). This CDR3 has 15 amino acids. Trimming left V 5 bases short and J 4 bases short, with 15 bases between. CDR3 DNA: TGTGCCTGGCGTTTGGGAAGACAGTATAATTCACCCCTCCACTTT. Its protein product is CAWRLGRQYNSPLHF.

This clonotype was observed a handful of times. This may be a read error: a much more frequent sequence differs by one nucleotide. V usage is TRBV6-5 and J usage is TRBJ1-2; D is possibly TRBD1 (6 bases). The length of the CDR3 is 13 residues. The V gene's germline CDR1 is MNHEY and CDR2 SVGAGI. The CDR3, as DNA: TGTGCCAGCATAGGTGTGGGGGCTAATGGCCACACCTTC. The encoded protein is CASIGVGANGHTF.

As for this clonotype: This may stem from a read error, because a much larger clone lies one nucleotide away. The genes are TRBV20-1 and TRBJ2-7; D unresolved. Germline V gene sequence: CDR1 DFQATT, CDR2 SNEGSKA (reference sequence). There are 13 residues in the CDR3. The DNA for the CDR3 is TGCGGTGCTAGAGACGACCGCTCCTACGAGCAGTACTTC. It yields the protein CGARDDRSYEQYF.

Of note for this clonotype: Lacking the conserved final phenylalanine or tryptophan, this CDR3 likely reflects a read error. Because the CDR3's place on the DNA is in doubt, the DNA is left out and the CDR3 is given as listed by TCRdb. J is TRBJ2-5 and V is TRBV29-1; TRBD1, the table's D call, lacks a check against the DNA. The CDR3 comprises 12 residues, both ends counted. Germline V gene data show CDR1 as SQVTM and CDR2 as ANQGSEA. This chain's CDR3 is CSVVGVKETLYL.

In this sample, this clonotype turned up a few times. A read error may be the cause here, since a much bigger clone is one base away. This sequence joins TRBV29-1 and TRBJ2-2; D not resolved. Germline assignment: CDR1 SQVTM and CDR2 ANQGSEA. The CDR3 is made up of 11 amino acids. Here the CDR3 reads CCATNTGELFF. CDR3 DNA: TGCTGCGCCACCAACACCGGGGAGCTGTTTTTT.

The chain uses TRBV4-1 and TRBJ1-3; D gene uncertain. The CDR3 consists of 16 residues. Trimming shortened V by 9 bases and J by 0 bases, and 18 bases separated the two germline ends. The V gene's germline CDR1 is MGHRA and CDR2 YSYEKL. Here the CDR3 DNA reads TGCGCCAGTAACCAAAGGGAGGGTACCTCTGGAAACACCATATATTTT. Translation gives CASNQREGTSGNTIYF.

The V and J genes are TRBV20-1 and TRBJ1-6; no reliable D call. The germline V and J ends were trimmed by 7 bases and 9 bases, with 22 bases remaining between them. Germline-derived CDR1 and CDR2 are DFQATT and SNEGSKA (reference sequence). This CDR3 is 15 amino acids long. As DNA, the CDR3 is TGCAGTGTTCCCGACATAACATACGAGGGTTCACCCCTCCACTTT. This sequence encodes CSVPDITYEGSPLHF.

The chain couples TRBV29-1 to TRBJ2-2, with D perhaps matching TRBD1 (5 bases). The CDR3 is 14 amino acids. Trimming removed 5 bases from V and 5 bases from J, with 15 bases in between. From germline, CDR1 is SQVTM and CDR2 ANQGSEA. The CDR3 nucleotides read TGCAGCGTTTTAGGCCAGGGATGGACCGGGGAGCTGTTTTTT. This sequence encodes CSVLGQGWTGELFF.

On this clonotype: It may be a read error: a sequence one base away is much more abundant. The chain has TRBV10-3 and TRBJ2-2; 11 nucleotides agree with TRBD2. J lost 1 base, V lost 8 bases, and 6 bases had no gene match. The germline gives CDR1 ENHRY, CDR2 SYGVKD. The CDR3 sequence is 16 residues long. CDR3 nucleotide sequence: TGTGCCATCGGACACACTAGCGGGAGGAACACCGGGGAGCTGTTTTTT. Protein: CAIGHTSGRNTGELFF.

This clonotype was observed a single time. This sequence joins TRBV20-1 and TRBJ2-7; D is possibly TRBD2 (5 bases). Germline V gene lookup returns CDR1 DFQATT and CDR2 SNEGSKA (reference sequence). This CDR3 contains 15 residues. CDR3 sequence (DNA): TGCAATTCCTTAAACTCCGGGATCATCATCTACGAGCAGTACTTC. Translating gives CNSLNSGIIIYEQYF.

Comment on this clonotype: It is likely a read error, because the conserved phenylalanine at the end of the CDR3 is missing. This sequence joins TRBV28 and TRBJ2-7; possibly TRBD1 for D (6 bases). CDR1 is MDHEN, CDR2 SYDVKM, per germline. The CDR3 covers 16 residues. V lost 4 bases and J lost 0, with 16 bases in between. CDR3 nucleotide sequence: TGTGCCAGCAGTTCGTTCAGGACAGAACTCTCCTACGAGCAGTACCTC. It codes for CASSSFRTELSYEQYL.